This record looks at one TCR beta chain sequence and its context. The target antigen is unknown. This CDR3 has 12 amino acids. V lost 2 bases, J lost 2 bases, and 3 bases lay in between. Germline loops: CDR1 LNHNV, CDR2 YYDKDF (reference sequence). The time point was: cycle 4 day 1 (C4D1), after 5 to 7 weeks of nivolumab. Each patient experienced a relapse that followed autologous stem cell transplantation, and brentuximab vedotin exposure varied. Clones were sequenced by immunoSEQ multiplex PCR, and TCRdb holds only the in-frame ones, with some missing. The profile shows 19,000 or so clones, over 75% of them singletons. This sample is drawn from a study of PD-1 blockade in classical Hodgkin lymphoma. The overall study: Intravenous delivery of nivolumab at 3 mg/kg to patients occurred every 2 weeks. Study-wide results and limits: Relative to healthy donors, newly diagnosed patients reportedly had lower baseline TCR diversity, which was reported as lower still in relapsed/refractory patients. Complete responders started with a diversity level that resembled newly diagnosed patients at baseline.

Sample: peripheral blood mononuclear cells (PBMCs), taken before the fourth cycle of nivolumab. V and J are TRBV15 and TRBJ1-1, with D unclear. This sequence was found in a human donor with classical Hodgkin lymphoma. This CDR3 reads CATSRSNTEAFF. The CDR3 DNA follows: TGTGCCACCAGCAGATCCAACACTGAAGCTTTCTTT.